This T cell receptor (beta chain) originates from a study of blood T cell repertoires in COVID-19. Sequenced by immunoSEQ multiplex PCR; TCRdb stores in-frame clones only, minus some. The repertoire consists of approximately 470,000 clones, with about nine tenths occurring once and the leading ten covering roughly 0.7%. This study enrolled people aged roughly 18 to 90 from about two dozen US geographic areas. The clonotype was recovered from a woman between 18 and 29 years old who had recovered from COVID-19. The specimen was PBMCs or T cells enriched from blood (not recorded which).

Here the CDR3 reads CASSLRQGSGANVLTF. The CDR3 nucleotides read TGCGCCAGCAGCTTAAGACAGGGCTCCGGGGCCAACGTCCTGACTTTC. The chain links TRBV5-1 to TRBJ2-6, with 7 bases fitting TRBD1. The V segment lost 2 bases and the J segment 4 bases; nucleotides outside the gene matches: 6. There are 16 residues in the CDR3. Germline V gene lookup returns CDR1 SGHRS and CDR2 YFSETQ.